This paragraph reports one T cell receptor (beta chain). As handled by the study authors: Reference gene primer amplification in the assay estimated nucleated cell counts. The repertoire was sequenced with immunoSEQ multiplex PCR; TCRdb's copy has only in-frame clones and lacks some. Clone size and the V and J calls come from that table; the DNA yielded D and trimming. The sample holds roughly 290,000 clones, about 90% seen once. The J segment lost 4 bases and the V segment lost 5 bases, leaving 12 bases of the junction unmatched. The CDR3 loop spans 16 amino acids. The germline V gene encodes CDR1 SGHTA and CDR2 FQGNSA. This record comes from a study of blood T cell repertoires in COVID-19. Across the study: Samples came from the United States, Italy and Spain, spanning acute and convalescent COVID-19.

The receptor was derived from a woman in her fifties or sixties who had recovered from COVID-19. The chain links TRBV7-2 to TRBJ2-3; 7 positions agree with TRBD2. Sequenced material: peripheral blood. CDR3 sequence (DNA): TGTGCCAGCAGCAAATGGACTAGAGGGAGTGCAGATACGCAGTATTTT. Protein sequence: CASSKWTRGSADTQYF.